This TCR beta chain was sequenced in a study of blood T cell repertoires in COVID-19. Looking at the study overall: T cells, B-cell-depleted T cells, or PBMCs supplied cDNA or gDNA.

Germline values: CDR1 SGHRS, CDR2 YFSETQ. Trimming shortened V by 4 bases and J by 4 bases, and 21 bases separated the two germline ends. The CDR3 extends over 17 amino acids. Authors' analysis steps: It was from reference gene primer amplification that nucleated cell counts were estimated. Assay: immunoSEQ multiplex PCR; the TCRdb copy retains only in-frame clones and omits some. D and trimming were read from the DNA, whereas the V and J calls and clone size are those reported in that table. The repertoire has roughly 200,000 clones, 94% of them found once; the top ten carry roughly 0.76%. Sample: peripheral blood. The sequence was collected from a young man with COVID-19, enrolled during active disease. The genes are TRBV5-1 and TRBJ1-3; no clear D. CDR3 loop: CASSPAQAWAGGNTIYF. CDR3 in DNA: TGCGCCAGCAGCCCAGCCCAGGCCTGGGCGGGGGGAAACACCATATATTTT.